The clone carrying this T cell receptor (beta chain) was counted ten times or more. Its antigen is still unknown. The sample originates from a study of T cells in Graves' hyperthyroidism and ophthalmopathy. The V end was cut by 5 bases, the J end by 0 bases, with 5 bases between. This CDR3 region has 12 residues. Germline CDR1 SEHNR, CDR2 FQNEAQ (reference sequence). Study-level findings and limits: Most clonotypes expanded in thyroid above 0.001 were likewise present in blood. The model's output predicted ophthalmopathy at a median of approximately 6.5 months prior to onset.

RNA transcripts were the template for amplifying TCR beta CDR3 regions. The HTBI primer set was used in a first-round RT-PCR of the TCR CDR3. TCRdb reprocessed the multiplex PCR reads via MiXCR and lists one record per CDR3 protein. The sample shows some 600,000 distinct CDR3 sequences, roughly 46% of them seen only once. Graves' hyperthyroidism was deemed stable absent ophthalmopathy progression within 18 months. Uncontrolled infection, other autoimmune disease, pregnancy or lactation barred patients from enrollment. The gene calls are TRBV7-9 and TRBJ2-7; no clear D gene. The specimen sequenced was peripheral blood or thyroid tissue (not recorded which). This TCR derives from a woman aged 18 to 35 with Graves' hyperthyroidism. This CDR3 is CASSAYSYEQYF. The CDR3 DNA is TGTGCCAGCAGCGCGTACTCCTACGAGCAGTACTTC.